The source of this T cell receptor (beta chain) is a study of T cells in Graves' hyperthyroidism and ophthalmopathy. This clonotype was seen a handful of times. The antigen remains unidentified. The study's findings and limits: Stable hyperthyroidism was separated from ophthalmopathy by a model based on 13 V-J features. Most expanded thyroid clonotypes above 0.001 also appeared in blood.

Researchers took RNA transcripts and amplified the TCR beta CDR3 regions from them. The study used the HTBI primer set for a first-round RT-PCR of the TCR CDR3. TCRdb passed the multiplex PCR reads through MiXCR, listing each CDR3 protein once. The sample yields approximately 640,000 distinct CDR3 sequences, 40% to 55% seen once. V lost 7 bases to trimming and J lost 1 base; unmatched junction nucleotides: 5. The germline gives CDR1 SQVTM, CDR2 ANQGSEA. The CDR3 spans 16 residues. Sequenced: peripheral blood or thyroid tissue (not recorded which). This chain joins TRBV29-1 and TRBJ2-2; 14 bases fit TRBD2. The TCR was taken from an adult man with Graves' disease, either hyperthyroidism or ophthalmopathy (not recorded which). As DNA, the CDR3 is TGCAGCGCTGGGACTAGCGGGAGTAAGAACACCGGGGAGCTGTTTTTT. Translating it yields CSAGTSGSKNTGELFF.